This entry lists 20 T cell receptor beta chains sequenced from one sample in a study of T cells in Graves' hyperthyroidism and ophthalmopathy. TCR beta CDR3 sequences were amplified from RNA transcripts. During a first-round RT-PCR of the TCR CDR3, the HTBI primer set was used. TCRdb passed the multiplex PCR reads through MiXCR, listing each CDR3 protein once. The sample yields 300,000 to 450,000 distinct CDR3 sequences, about 25% seen once. The sample comprised blood. The receptors come from a man between 50 and 59 years old with Graves' hyperthyroidism.

The V gene is TRBV9, the J gene TRBJ1-2, with 8 bases matching TRBD1. The CDR3 has 16 amino acids. The germline V gene encodes CDR1 SGDLS and CDR2 YYNGEE. V lost 0 bases, J lost 4 bases, and 8 bases stayed unmatched. The CDR3 loop is CASSVVSGGNSYGYTF. In DNA, the CDR3 is TGTGCCAGCAGCGTAGTTTCAGGGGGCAACAGCTATGGCTACACCTTC.

The chain has TRBV10-3 and TRBJ2-4; D not resolved. The CDR3 is made up of 14 amino acids. CDR1 is ENHRY, CDR2 SYGVKD, per germline. The V end lost 10 bases, the J end lost 1 base, and 14 bases lay between the germline ends. CDR3: CATTDPGAKNIQYF. In DNA form, the CDR3 reads TGTGCCACCACCGATCCGGGCGCCAAAAACATTCAGTACTTC.

Only a few counts were recorded for this clonotype. The chain couples TRBV20-1 to TRBJ2-7; unclear D gene. V shed 1 base and J shed 5 bases, with 12 bases lying between them. The CDR3 contains 13 residues. Germline CDR1 and CDR2: DFQATT and SNEGSKA (reference sequence). In DNA form, the CDR3 reads TGCAGTGCTAGAGTGACCAGGCTCGACGAGCAGTACTTC. This translates into CSARVTRLDEQYF.

There are a few counts of this clonotype. This chain uses TRBV5-6 with TRBJ1-6; 9 nucleotides agree with TRBD1. This CDR3 has 14 residues. Germline V CDR1 and CDR2: SGHDT, YYEEEE. V trimming: 5 bases; J trimming: 9 bases; junction bases outside the gene matches: 6. CDR3 region: CASRSGTGISPLHF. The CDR3 DNA is TGTGCCAGCAGATCCGGGACAGGGATTTCACCCCTCCACTTT.

This clonotype has ten or more counts. V gene TRBV6-1 combines with J gene TRBJ2-5; 15 nucleotides line up with TRBD2. V was clipped by 2 bases and J by 0 bases; unmatched bases: 7. Germline CDR1 and CDR2: MNHNS and SASEGT. The CDR3 runs 19 residues. The CDR3 sequence is CASSERTSGRAGDQETQYF. CDR3 sequence (DNA): TGTGCCAGCAGTGAACGGACTAGCGGGAGGGCCGGGGACCAAGAGACCCAGTACTTC.

At least ten counts were recorded for this clonotype. This rearrangement joins TRBV29-1 to TRBJ1-1, with D perhaps TRBD1 (5 bases). V was pared by 4 bases and J by 7 bases, with 10 bases between. The germline CDR1 and CDR2 sequences are SQVTM and ANQGSEA. This CDR3 contains 11 residues. CDR3: CSVGGSGEAFF. CDR3 in DNA: TGCAGCGTTGGGGGGTCGGGTGAAGCTTTCTTT.

This clonotype was counted many times. The chain carries TRBV18 and TRBJ2-7, with TRBD1 identical over 7 bases. Germline assignment: CDR1 KGHSH and CDR2 LQKENI. With 5 bases clipped from V and 5 bases from J, the junction kept 12 bases outside the gene matches. There are 15 residues in the CDR3. The CDR3 loop is CASSSTGNRGDEQYF. The CDR3 nucleotides are TGTGCCAGCTCATCTACGGGGAACAGGGGTGACGAGCAGTACTTC.

The chain recombines TRBV5-1 with TRBJ2-7; 10 nucleotides agree with TRBD2. This CDR3 contains 18 residues. V shed 0 bases and J 0 bases; nucleotides not matched to a gene: 9. CDR1 is SGHRS, CDR2 YFSETQ, per germline. CDR3: CASSLGASGRGSSYEQYF. Written as DNA, the CDR3 is TGCGCCAGCAGCTTGGGAGCTAGCGGGAGAGGATCCTCCTACGAGCAGTACTTC.

The V call is TRBV27, the J call TRBJ1-5, with D hard to call. Germline V gene data show CDR1 as MNHEY and CDR2 as SMNVEV (reference sequence). The CDR3 consists of 13 residues. Deletions cut 5 bases from V and 2 bases from J, with 7 bases between. The CDR3 coding sequence is TGTGCCAGCAGTCGACGGGGCAATCAGCCCCAGCATTTT. It specifies CASSRRGNQPQHF.

The V gene is TRBV6-1, the J gene TRBJ2-3, with 8 bases fitting TRBD1. The V segment lost 1 base and the J segment 9 bases; nucleotides outside the gene matches: 6. Germline V gene sequence: CDR1 MNHNS, CDR2 SASEGT. This CDR3 spans 14 amino acids. The CDR3 loop is CASSEGLQGETQYF. CDR3 nucleotide sequence: TGTGCCAGCAGTGAAGGCCTACAGGGGGAGACGCAGTATTTT.

Remarks on this clonotype: One junction end does not reproduce the germline sequence, and a read error may be involved. The chain employs TRBV28 and TRBJ2-2, with D tentatively TRBD2 (5 bases). Germline-derived CDR1 and CDR2 are MDHEN and SYDVKM. This CDR3 spans 12 amino acids. The CDR3 nucleotides are TGTGCCAGCAAGGGTCCGGTCGGGGAGCCGTTTTTT. Translation gives CASKGPVGEPFF.

Concerning this clonotype: A junction boundary mismatches the germline segment, possibly from a read error. The chain combines TRBV5-1 with TRBJ2-3; D is possibly TRBD1 (6 bases). The CDR3 contains 12 residues. Looked up from germline, CDR1 is SGHRS and CDR2 is YFSETQ. In nucleotides, the CDR3 is TGTGCCAGTAGGGGGAGCACAGATACGCAGTATTTT. It encodes CASRGSTDTQYF.

Notes on this clonotype: With a much larger clone just one base away, this may be a read error. The rearrangement uses TRBV12-3 or TRBV12-4 and TRBJ1-2; 7 positions match TRBD1. The CDR3 spans 14 residues. CDR3 nucleotide sequence: TGTGCCAGCAGTCCGGGACAGAGCTTCTATAGCTACACCTTC. Translated: CASSPGQSFYSYTF.

The chain links TRBV27 to TRBJ2-1; D remains ambiguous. Germline CDR1 and CDR2: MNHEY and SMNVEV (reference sequence). Trimming took off 0 bases at V and 5 bases at J, with 8 bases between the two ends. The CDR3 sequence is 14 residues long. CDR3 protein: CASSLSGQNNEQFF. The DNA of the CDR3 is TGTGCCAGCAGTTTATCTGGTCAGAACAATGAGCAGTTCTTC.

The chain uses TRBV11-3 and TRBJ2-3; possibly TRBD1 or TRBD2 for D (5 bases each). Per germline, CDR1 SGHNT and CDR2 YENEEA. This CDR3 is built from 13 residues. V was trimmed by 5 bases and J by 5 bases, leaving 11 bases between them. CDR3 in amino acids: CASSIGTEDTQYF. CDR3 DNA sequence: TGTGCCAGCAGCATCGGGACCGAAGATACGCAGTATTTT.

The V and J genes are TRBV12-3 or TRBV12-4 and TRBJ2-7; 8 bases are shared with TRBD2. The CDR3 has 14 residues. V was pared by 2 bases and J by 5 bases, with 5 bases of the junction left unmatched. The chain's CDR3 is CASSLRLAINEQYF. The CDR3, as DNA: TGTGCCAGCAGTTTAAGACTAGCGATCAACGAGCAGTACTTC.

The chain employs TRBV5-6 and TRBJ2-3; perhaps TRBD2 as D (6 bases). Germline CDR1 and CDR2: SGHDT and YYEEEE. Trimming shortened V by 1 base and J by 2 bases, and 17 bases separated the two germline ends. The CDR3 is made up of 17 amino acids. CDR3 protein: CASSLRLGGTLTDTQYF. The CDR3 bases are TGTGCCAGCAGCTTGCGTTTGGGCGGGACTCTCACAGATACGCAGTATTTT. Full variable domain (remainder filled in from reference TRBV5-6 and TRBJ2-3): DAGVTQSPTHLIKTRGQQVTLRCSPKSGHDTVSWYQQALGQGPQFIFQYYEEEERQRGNFPDRFSGHQFPNYSSELNVNALLLGDSALYLCASSLRLGGTLTDTQYFGPGTRLTVL.

V usage is TRBV5-1 and J usage is TRBJ2-5, with TRBD2 as a possible D gene (6 bases). The CDR3 spans 13 residues. The germline V and J ends were trimmed by 0 bases and 13 bases, with 16 bases remaining between them. Germline V gene sequence: CDR1 SGHRS, CDR2 YFSETQ. The CDR3, as DNA: TGCGCCAGCAGCTTGGTCGGGGAGGTTGACCGGTACTTC. Translation: CASSLVGEVDRYF.

The table lists this clonotype with a few counts. This sequence joins TRBV7-3 and TRBJ2-1; TRBD1 matches at 8 bases. CDR1 SGHTA and CDR2 FQGTGA come from the germline V gene. The trim removed 4 bases at V and 4 bases at J, leaving 9 bases unmatched. The CDR3 has 16 residues. CDR3 nucleotides: TGTGCCAGCAGCTCGGATGGACAGGGACGGTACAATGAGCAGTTCTTC. Encoded protein: CASSSDGQGRYNEQFF. Combining the CDR3 with reference TRBV7-3 and TRBJ2-1 gives the whole variable domain GAGVSQTPSNKVTEKGKYVELRCDPISGHTALYWYRQSLGQGPEFLIYFQGTGAADDSGLPNDRFFAVRPEGSVSTLKIQRTERGDSAVYLCASSSDGQGRYNEQFFGPGTRLTVL.

This clonotype came up many times. The chain combines TRBV7-9 with TRBJ2-7, with D maybe TRBD1 (6 bases). Germline CDR1 SEHNR, CDR2 FQNEAQ (reference sequence). The CDR3 length is 11 residues. With 5 bases removed from V and 7 bases from J, the gap between germline ends came to 9 bases. CDR3 sequence reads: CASSQTGEQYF. The CDR3 coding sequence is TGTGCCAGCAGCCAAACAGGGGAGCAGTACTTC. The entire variable domain, with the rest obtained from reference TRBV7-9 and TRBJ2-7, is as follows: DTGVSQNPRHKITKRGQNVTFRCDPISEHNRLYWYRQTLGQGPEFLTYFQNEAQLEKSRLLSDRFSAERPKGSFSTLEIQRTEQGDSAMYLCASSQTGEQYFGPGTRLTVT.